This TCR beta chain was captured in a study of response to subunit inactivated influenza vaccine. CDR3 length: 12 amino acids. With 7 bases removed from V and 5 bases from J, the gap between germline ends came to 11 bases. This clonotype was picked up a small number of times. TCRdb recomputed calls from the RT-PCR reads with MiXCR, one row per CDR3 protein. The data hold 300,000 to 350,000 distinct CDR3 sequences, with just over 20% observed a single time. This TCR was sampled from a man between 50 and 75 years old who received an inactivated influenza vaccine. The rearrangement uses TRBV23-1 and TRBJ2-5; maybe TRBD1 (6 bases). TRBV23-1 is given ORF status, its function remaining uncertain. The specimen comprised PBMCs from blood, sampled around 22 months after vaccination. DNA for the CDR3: TGCGCCAGCAAACAGGGTGGGGAGACCCAGTACTTC. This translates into CASKQGGETQYF.